The TCR beta chain described here comes from a study of shared clonotypes between healthy human individuals (dated by TCRdb to the early 2020s). Context from the whole study: A few men and a couple of women, aged 18 to 49 years, made up the cohort. For each donor, CD4 naive and CD4 memory were each given three plates, CD8 naive was given two plates, and CD8 memory was given one plate. To estimate repertoire size and how much clonotype sharing occurs between individuals, the study deeply sequenced the blood TCR repertoires of several healthy adults. Libraries were prepared and TCR repertoires were sequenced by different laboratories using diverse techniques, in order to increase sequencing depth and limit assay-specific biases. Per donor, leukapheresis produced somewhere between about 0.8 and 9 billion PBMCs.

In its sample, this clone was seen once. The antigen it recognizes is unknown. Base qualities are not recorded, but no much larger clone differs from it by a single base. Healthy HIV-negative adults with no recently reported acute infections or vaccinations were included as donors. Every donor was a Caucasian adult living in Nashville, Tennessee, USA. CD4+ T cells were enriched by magnetic negative selection; naive cells were then positively selected on CD45RA, and the negative fraction formed the memory subset. After blood collection by leukapheresis, PBMCs were isolated using Ficoll-Histopaque density gradient centrifugation and then cryopreserved in the vapor phase of liquid nitrogen. Analytical flow cytometry was used to check the purity and quantity of every magnetically sorted T cell population. Genomic DNA was isolated from every sorted fraction and measured by UV absorbance on a Nanodrop 2000c.

TCR CDR3 regions were amplified from genomic DNA by multiplex PCR using the deep immunoSEQ assay. Genomic DNA extracted from each cell subset was distributed evenly over all wells of several immunoSEQ 96-well plates, and each plate served as one replicate. For sorted subsets, each replicate PCR was loaded with approximately 200 ng genomic DNA, equivalent to 25,000 to 35,000 T cell genomes. Purified libraries were quantified with a Qubit 3.0 fluorometer, sized on a Bioanalyzer 2100, and re-quantified with the KAPA Library Quantification kit. A separate single-read 150-cycle Illumina NextSeq 550 flow cell was used to sequence each immunoSEQ 96-well plate. As for the authors' bioinformatics: Because the immunoSEQ output included only junctional sequences and no quality scores, the filtering could not be the same as the filtering used for full-length reads. To assign V/J genes and CDR3, sequences were annotated against IMGT germline references using PyIR, a Python wrapper for IgBLAST v1.9. Reads with weak V/J assignments (E-value above 1e-6), missing CDR3, stop codons, out-of-frame junctions, or ambiguous translated residues were removed. V3J clonotypes were defined as sequences sharing an identical inferred V gene, J gene, and CDR3 amino acid sequence. Percentage overlap between repertoires was computed as shared unique clonotypes divided by the size of the smaller repertoire. Richness of each repertoire was evaluated using RTK rarefaction, the Chao1 estimator, and Recon v2.1 estimates of unobserved clonotypes. Generation probabilities were computed with OLGA for all TCRbeta clonotypes obtained by the gDNA method from several donors. Here the immuneACCESS table is served through TCRdb, limited to in-frame sequences with V and J called. Missing clones are a known gap in these copies; in checked studies unresolved V genes cover under half, and the rest lacks a known reason. V, J and clone size are taken as reported in that table, and D and trimming were inferred from the DNA itself. The sample profile shows more than 2,000,000 clones; over 90% of them were found once. The ten largest clones capture 0.39% of the sample.

Study-wide conclusions, independent of this receptor: Because the study included only a small number of donors, the genetic and exposure-history diversity represented was limited. Naive subsets generally had larger estimated clonotype richness than memory subsets did. About 4.5% of naive CD4, 3.5% of naive CD8, about 2.1% of memory CD4, and over 0.35% of memory CD8 clonotypes were shared across four donors. Compared with non-shared clonotypes, clonotypes shared by all four sorted-subset donors had higher generation probabilities. Only blood was sampled, and tissue TCR repertoires likely differ from those in blood. Pairwise subsampling led to the expectation that sequencing depth would affect the degree of clonotype sharing among donors. Incomplete sequencing was indicated by rarefaction of sorted-subset datasets, despite the large sequencing depth.

The V and J ends are trimmed by 4 bases and 2 bases, leaving 18 bases between them. Its CDR3 holds 16 amino acids, cysteine through phenylalanine. Just the 48-base CDR3 DNA is kept, in frame starting at base 1. Sequences MNHEY (CDR1) and SMNVEV (CDR2) are obtained from the germline V gene (reference sequence). Recombination connected TRBV27 to TRBJ2-7, and perhaps TRBD1 as D gene, on 5 matching bases. The sequenced sample was naive CD4+ T cells from PBMCs. The meaning of the sample's cell subset or site label: CD45RA+ positively selected. The source of this sequence is a man between 18 and 35 years old in good health. Some clones in this sample may be carry-over from other donors' samples. The DNA sequence is TGTGCCAGCAGTTCCTCCCAGGGTAAGGTGGCCTACGAGCAGTACTTC. Its coded protein is CASSSSQGKVAYEQYF.